A single sample is the source of the 4 T cell receptor beta chains below, sequenced in a study of blood T cell repertoires in COVID-19. Sequencing was performed with immunoSEQ multiplex PCR; in TCRdb, only in-frame clones are kept and a portion is missing. Here the sample spans approximately 230,000 clones, under 90% being singletons. Sample: PBMCs or T cells enriched from blood (not recorded which). These receptors were collected from a man aged 40-49 years who had recovered from COVID-19.

V usage is TRBV27 and J usage is TRBJ2-1; D remains ambiguous. Per germline, CDR1 MNHEY and CDR2 SMNVEV (reference sequence). The CDR3 spans 12 residues. V dropped 2 bases and J dropped 8 bases, with 7 bases sitting between them. Here the CDR3 DNA reads TGTGCCAGCAGTTTAAATGGAGATGAGCAGTTCTTC. It codes for CASSLNGDEQFF.

The chain has TRBV27 and TRBJ2-7, with TRBD2 matching 8 bases. V was pared by 6 bases and J by 2 bases, with 6 bases of the junction left unmatched. CDR3 length: 14 residues. The V gene's germline CDR1 is MNHEY and CDR2 SMNVEV (reference sequence). The CDR3 sequence: CASRLAGTPYEQYF. DNA for the CDR3: TGTGCCAGCAGATTAGCGGGAACCCCCTACGAGCAGTACTTC.

The gene calls are TRBV7-2 and TRBJ1-2; D may be TRBD1 (5 bases). The CDR3 runs to 14 residues. V was trimmed by 1 base and J by 4 bases, leaving 10 bases between them. Germline V gene lookup returns CDR1 SGHTA and CDR2 FQGNSA. The CDR3 DNA reads as TGTGCCAGCAGCTTAGGGGGACTGAGCTATGGCTACACCTTC. Translating gives CASSLGGLSYGYTF.

The V gene is TRBV5-1, the J gene TRBJ2-3; 7 bases align to TRBD1. V lost 5 bases to trimming and J lost 4 bases; unmatched junction nucleotides: 10. Germline V CDR1 and CDR2: SGHRS, YFSETQ. This CDR3 contains 15 residues. CDR3 region: CASSPDRVRSDTQYF. CDR3 DNA: TGCGCCAGCAGTCCCGACAGGGTGCGGTCAGATACGCAGTATTTT.